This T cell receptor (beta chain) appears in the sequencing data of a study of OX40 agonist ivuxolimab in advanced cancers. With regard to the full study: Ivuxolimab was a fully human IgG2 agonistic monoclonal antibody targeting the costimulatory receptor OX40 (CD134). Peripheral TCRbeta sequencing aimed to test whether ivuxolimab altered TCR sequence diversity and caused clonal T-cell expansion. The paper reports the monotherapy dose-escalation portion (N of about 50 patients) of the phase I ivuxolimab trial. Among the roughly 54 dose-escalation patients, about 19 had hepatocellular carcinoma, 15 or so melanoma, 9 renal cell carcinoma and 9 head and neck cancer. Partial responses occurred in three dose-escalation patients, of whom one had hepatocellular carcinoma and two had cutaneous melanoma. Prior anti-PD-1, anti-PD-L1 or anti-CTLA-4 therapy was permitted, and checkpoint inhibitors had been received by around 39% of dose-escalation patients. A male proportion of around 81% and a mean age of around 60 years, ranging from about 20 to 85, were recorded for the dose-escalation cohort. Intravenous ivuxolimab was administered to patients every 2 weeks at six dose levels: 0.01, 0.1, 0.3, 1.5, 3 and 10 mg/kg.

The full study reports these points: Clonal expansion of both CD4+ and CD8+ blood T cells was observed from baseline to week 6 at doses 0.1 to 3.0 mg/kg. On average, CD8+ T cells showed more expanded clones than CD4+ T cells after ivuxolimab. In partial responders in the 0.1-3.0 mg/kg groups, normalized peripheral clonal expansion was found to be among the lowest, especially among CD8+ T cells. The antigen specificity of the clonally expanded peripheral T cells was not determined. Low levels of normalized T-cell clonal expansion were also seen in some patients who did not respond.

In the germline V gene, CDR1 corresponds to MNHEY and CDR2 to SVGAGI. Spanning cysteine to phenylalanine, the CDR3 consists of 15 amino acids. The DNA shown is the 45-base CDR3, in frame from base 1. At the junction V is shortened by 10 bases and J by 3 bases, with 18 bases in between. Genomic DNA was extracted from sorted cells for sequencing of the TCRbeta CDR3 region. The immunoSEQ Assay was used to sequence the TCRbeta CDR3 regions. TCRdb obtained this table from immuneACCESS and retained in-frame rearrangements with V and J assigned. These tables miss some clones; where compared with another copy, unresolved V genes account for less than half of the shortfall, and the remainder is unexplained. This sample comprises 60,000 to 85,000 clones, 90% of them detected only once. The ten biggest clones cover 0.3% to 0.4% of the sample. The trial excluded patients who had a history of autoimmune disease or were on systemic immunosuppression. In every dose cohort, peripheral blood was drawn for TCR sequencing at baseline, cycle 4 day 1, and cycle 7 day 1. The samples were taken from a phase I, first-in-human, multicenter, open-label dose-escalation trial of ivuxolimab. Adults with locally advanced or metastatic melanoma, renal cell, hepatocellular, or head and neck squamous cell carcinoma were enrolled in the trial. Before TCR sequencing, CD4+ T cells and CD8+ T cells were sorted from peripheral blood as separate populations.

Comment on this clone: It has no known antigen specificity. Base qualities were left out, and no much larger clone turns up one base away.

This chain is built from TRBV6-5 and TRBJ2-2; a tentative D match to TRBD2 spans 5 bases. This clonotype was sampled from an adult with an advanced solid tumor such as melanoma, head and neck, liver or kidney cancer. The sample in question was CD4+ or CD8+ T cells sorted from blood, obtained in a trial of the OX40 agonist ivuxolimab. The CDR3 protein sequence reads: CATTSRGTYTGELFF. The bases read TGTGCCACTACCTCCCGGGGTACCTACACCGGGGAGCTGTTTTTT.